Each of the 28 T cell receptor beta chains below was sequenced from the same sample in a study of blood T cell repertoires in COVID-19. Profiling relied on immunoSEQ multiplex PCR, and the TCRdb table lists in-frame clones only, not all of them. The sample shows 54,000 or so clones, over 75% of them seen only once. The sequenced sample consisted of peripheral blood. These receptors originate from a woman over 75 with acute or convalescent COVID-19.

DNA of the CDR3: TGTGCCAGTAAATACGAGCGTGGACAGGGGAACAATGAGCAGTTCTTC. It encodes CASKYERGQGNNEQFF. The V call is TRBV19, the J call TRBJ2-1; TRBD1 matches 9 bases. The CDR3 consists of 16 residues. V shed 7 bases and J 5 bases; nucleotides not matched to a gene: 12. In germline, CDR1 is LNHDA, CDR2 SQIVND (reference sequence).

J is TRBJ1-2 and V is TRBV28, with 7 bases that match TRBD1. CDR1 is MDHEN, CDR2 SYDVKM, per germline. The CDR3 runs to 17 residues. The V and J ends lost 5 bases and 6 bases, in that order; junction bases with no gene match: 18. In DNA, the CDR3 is TGTGCCAGCAGTCCTTTAGGGACAGACATACCTGGGGATGGCTACACCTTC. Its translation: CASSPLGTDIPGDGYTF.

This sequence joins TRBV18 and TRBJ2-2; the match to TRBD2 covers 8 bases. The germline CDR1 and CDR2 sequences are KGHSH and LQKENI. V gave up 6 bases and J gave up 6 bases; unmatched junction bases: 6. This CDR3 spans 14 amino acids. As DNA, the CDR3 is TGTGCCAGCTCCAGGACTAGCCCGTCCGGGGAGCTGTTTTTT. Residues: CASSRTSPSGELFF.

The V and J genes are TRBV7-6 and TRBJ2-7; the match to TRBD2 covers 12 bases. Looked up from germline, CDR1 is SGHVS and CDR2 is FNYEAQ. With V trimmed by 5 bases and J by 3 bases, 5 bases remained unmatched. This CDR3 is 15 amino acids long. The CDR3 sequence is CASSPVTSGGYEQYF. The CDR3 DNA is TGTGCCAGCAGCCCGGTGACTAGCGGGGGCTACGAGCAGTACTTC.

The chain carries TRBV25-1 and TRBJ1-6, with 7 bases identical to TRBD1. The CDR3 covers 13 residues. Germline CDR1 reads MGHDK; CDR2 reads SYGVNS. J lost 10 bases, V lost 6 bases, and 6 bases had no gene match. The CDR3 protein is CASSRQGGSPLHF. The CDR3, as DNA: TGTGCCAGCAGCAGACAGGGTGGGTCACCCCTCCACTTT.

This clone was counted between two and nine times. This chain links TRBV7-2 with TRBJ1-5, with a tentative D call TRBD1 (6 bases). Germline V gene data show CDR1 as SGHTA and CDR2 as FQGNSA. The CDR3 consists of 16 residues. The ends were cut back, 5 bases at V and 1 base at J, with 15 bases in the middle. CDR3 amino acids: CASSTARGLSNQPQHF. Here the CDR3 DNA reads TGTGCCAGCAGCACCGCGCGGGGGCTGAGCAATCAGCCCCAGCATTTT.

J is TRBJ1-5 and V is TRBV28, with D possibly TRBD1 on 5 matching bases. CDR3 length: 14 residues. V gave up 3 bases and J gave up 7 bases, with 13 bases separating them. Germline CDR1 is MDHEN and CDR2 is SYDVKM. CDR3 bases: TGTGCCAGCAGTTTGGGGGGGGGAAAGCAGCCCCAGCATTTT. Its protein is CASSLGGGKQPQHF.

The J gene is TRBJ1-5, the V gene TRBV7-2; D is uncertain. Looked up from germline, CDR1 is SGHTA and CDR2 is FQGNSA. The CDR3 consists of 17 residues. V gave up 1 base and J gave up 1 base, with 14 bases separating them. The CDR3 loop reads CASSLGPPGSSNQPQHF. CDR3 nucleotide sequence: TGTGCCAGCAGCTTAGGGCCTCCAGGCTCCAGCAATCAGCCCCAGCATTTT.

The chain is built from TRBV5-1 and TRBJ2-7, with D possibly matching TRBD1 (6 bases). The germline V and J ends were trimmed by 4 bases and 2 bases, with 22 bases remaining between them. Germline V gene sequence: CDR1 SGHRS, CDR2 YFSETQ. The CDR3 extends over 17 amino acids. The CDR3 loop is CASSIRDNSVRTYEQYF. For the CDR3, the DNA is TGCGCCAGCAGCATCCGGGACAACAGTGTTCGGACCTACGAGCAGTACTTC. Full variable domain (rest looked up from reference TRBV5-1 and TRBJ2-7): KAGVTQTPRYLIKTRGQQVTLSCSPISGHRSVSWYQQTPGQGLQFLFEYFSETQRNKGNFPGRFSGRQFSNSRSEMNVSTLELGDSALYLCASSIRDNSVRTYEQYFGPGTRLTVT.

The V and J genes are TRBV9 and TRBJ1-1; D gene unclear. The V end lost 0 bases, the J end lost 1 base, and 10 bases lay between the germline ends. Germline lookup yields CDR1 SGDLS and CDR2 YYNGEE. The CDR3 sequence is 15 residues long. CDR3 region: CASSVGEWENTEAFF. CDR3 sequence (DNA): TGTGCCAGCAGCGTAGGGGAGTGGGAGAACACTGAAGCTTTCTTT. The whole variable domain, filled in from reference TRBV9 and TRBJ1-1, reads DSGVTQTPKHLITATGQRVTLRCSPRSGDLSVYWYQQSLDQGLQFLIQYYNGEERAKGNILERFSAQQFPDLHSELNLSSLELGDSALYFCASSVGEWENTEAFFGQGTRLTVV.

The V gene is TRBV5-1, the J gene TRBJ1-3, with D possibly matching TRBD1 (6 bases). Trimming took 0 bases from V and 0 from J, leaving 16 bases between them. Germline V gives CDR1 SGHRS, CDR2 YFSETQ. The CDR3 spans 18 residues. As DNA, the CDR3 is TGCGCCAGCAGCTTGGTGGGGGGGACACTATACTCTGGAAACACCATATATTTT. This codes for CASSLVGGTLYSGNTIYF. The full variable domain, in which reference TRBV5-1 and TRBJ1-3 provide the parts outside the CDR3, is KAGVTQTPRYLIKTRGQQVTLSCSPISGHRSVSWYQQTPGQGLQFLFEYFSETQRNKGNFPGRFSGRQFSNSRSEMNVSTLELGDSALYLCASSLVGGTLYSGNTIYFGEGSWLTVV.

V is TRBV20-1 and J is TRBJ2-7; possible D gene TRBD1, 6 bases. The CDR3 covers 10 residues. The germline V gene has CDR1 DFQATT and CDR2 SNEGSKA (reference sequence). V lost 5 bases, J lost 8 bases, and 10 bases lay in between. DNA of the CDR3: TGCAGTGCTGGGGACACTCAGCAGTACTTC. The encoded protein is CSAGDTQQYF.

The CDR3 sequence: CASRGDEQFF. CDR3 nucleotides: TGCGCCAGCAGGGGCGATGAGCAGTTCTTC. V usage is TRBV5-1 and J usage is TRBJ2-1; D is unclear. Per germline, CDR1 SGHRS and CDR2 YFSETQ. Trimming shortened V by 5 bases and J by 8 bases, and 5 bases separated the two germline ends. The CDR3 contains 10 residues.

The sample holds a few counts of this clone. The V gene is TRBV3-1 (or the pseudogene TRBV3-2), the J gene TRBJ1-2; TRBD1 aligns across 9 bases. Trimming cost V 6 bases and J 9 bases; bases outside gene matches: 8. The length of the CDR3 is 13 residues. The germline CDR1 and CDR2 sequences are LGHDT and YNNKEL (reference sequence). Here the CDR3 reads CASSLQGAKSYTF. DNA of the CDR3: TGTGCCAGCAGTCTACAGGGGGCCAAGAGCTACACCTTC.

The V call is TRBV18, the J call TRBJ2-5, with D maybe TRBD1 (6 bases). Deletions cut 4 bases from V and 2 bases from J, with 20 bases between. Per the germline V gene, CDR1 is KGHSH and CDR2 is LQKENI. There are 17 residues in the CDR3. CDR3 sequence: CASSRMTRGTSQETQYF. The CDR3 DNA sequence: TGTGCCAGCTCACGAATGACACGAGGGACAAGTCAAGAGACCCAGTACTTC. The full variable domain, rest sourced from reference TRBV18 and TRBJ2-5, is NAGVMQNPRHLVRRRGQEARLRCSPMKGHSHVYWYRQLPEEGLKFMVYLQKENIIDESGMPKERFSAEFPKEGPSILRIQQVVRGDSAAYFCASSRMTRGTSQETQYFGPGTRLLVL.

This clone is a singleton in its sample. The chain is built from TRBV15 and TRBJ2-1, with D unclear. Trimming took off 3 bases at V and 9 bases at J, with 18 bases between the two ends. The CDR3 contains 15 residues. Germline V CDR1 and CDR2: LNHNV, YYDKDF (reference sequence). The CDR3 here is CATSRETLVGSEQFF. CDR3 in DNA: TGTGCCACCAGCAGGGAGACCCTAGTAGGCAGTGAGCAGTTCTTC.

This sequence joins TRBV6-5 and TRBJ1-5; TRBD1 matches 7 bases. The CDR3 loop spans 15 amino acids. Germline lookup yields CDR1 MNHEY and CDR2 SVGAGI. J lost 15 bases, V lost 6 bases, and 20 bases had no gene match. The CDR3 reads CASREEPGQTMGSHF. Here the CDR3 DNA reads TGTGCCAGCAGAGAGGAACCGGGACAGACGATGGGGTCGCATTTT.

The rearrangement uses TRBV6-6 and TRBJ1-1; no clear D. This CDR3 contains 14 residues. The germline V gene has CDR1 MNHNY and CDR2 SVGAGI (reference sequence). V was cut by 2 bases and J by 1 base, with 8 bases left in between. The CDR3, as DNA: TGTGCCAGCAGTTACGAGACATCGAACACTGAAGCTTTCTTT. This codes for CASSYETSNTEAFF.

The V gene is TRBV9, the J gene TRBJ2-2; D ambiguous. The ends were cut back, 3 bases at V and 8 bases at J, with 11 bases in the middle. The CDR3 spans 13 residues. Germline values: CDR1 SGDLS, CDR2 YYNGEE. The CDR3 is CASSAKVVGELFF. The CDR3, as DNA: TGTGCCAGCAGCGCTAAAGTTGTGGGGGAGCTGTTTTTT.

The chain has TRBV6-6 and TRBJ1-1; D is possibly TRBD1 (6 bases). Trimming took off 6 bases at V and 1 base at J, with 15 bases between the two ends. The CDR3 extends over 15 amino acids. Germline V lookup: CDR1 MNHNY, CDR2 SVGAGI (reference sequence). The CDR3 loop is CASSLKQGTNTEAFF. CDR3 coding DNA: TGTGCCAGCAGCCTCAAACAGGGAACGAACACTGAAGCTTTCTTT.

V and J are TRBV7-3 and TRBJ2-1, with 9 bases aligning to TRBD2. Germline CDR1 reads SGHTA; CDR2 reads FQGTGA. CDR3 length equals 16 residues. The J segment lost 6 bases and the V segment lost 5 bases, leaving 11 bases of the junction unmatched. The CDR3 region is CASSPGTSLTVNEQFF. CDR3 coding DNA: TGTGCCAGCAGCCCCGGGACTAGCCTGACGGTCAATGAGCAGTTCTTC.

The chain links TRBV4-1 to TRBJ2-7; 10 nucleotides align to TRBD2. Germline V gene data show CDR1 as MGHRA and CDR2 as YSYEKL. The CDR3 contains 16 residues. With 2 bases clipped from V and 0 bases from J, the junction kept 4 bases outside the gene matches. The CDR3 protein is CASSQLPSGSSYEQYF. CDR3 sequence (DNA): TGCGCCAGCAGCCAATTACCTAGCGGGAGCTCCTACGAGCAGTACTTC.

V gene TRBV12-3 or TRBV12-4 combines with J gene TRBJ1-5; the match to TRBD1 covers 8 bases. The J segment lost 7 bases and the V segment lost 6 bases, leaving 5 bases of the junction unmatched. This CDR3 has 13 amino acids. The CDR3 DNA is TGTGCCAGCAGAACAGGGGGTAACCAGCCCCAGCATTTT. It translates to CASRTGGNQPQHF.

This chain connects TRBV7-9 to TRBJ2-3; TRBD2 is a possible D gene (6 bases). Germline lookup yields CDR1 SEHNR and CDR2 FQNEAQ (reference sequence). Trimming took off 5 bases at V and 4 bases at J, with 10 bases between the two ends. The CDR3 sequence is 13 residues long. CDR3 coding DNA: TGTGCCAGCAGCCCGCGGGGTCCAGATACGCAGTATTTT. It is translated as CASSPRGPDTQYF.

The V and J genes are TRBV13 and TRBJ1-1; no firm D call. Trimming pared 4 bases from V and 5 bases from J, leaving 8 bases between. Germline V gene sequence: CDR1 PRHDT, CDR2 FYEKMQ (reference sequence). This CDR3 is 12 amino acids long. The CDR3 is CASSSRLTEAFF. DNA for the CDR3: TGTGCCAGCAGCTCTCGGTTGACTGAAGCTTTCTTT.

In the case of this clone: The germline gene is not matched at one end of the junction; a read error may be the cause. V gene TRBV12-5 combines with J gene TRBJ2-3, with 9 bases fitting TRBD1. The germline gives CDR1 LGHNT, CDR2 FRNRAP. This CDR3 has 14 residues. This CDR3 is CASGLGQGIDTQYF. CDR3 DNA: TGTGCTAGTGGCTTGGGACAGGGAATAGATACGCAGTATTTT.

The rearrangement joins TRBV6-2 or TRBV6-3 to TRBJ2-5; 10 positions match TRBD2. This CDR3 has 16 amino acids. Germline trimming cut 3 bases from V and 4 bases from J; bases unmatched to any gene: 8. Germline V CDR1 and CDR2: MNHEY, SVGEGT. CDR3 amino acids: CASSYLLAGSGETQYF. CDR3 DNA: TGTGCCAGCAGTTATTTACTAGCGGGATCGGGAGAGACCCAGTACTTC.

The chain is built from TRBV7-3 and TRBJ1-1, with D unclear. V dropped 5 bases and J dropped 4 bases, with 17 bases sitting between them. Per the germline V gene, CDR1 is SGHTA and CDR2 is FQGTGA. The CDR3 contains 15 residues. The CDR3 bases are TGTGCCAGCAGCCCCGGAGGGCGGATGAGCACTGAAGCTTTCTTT. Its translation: CASSPGGRMSTEAFF.